Listed here is a single T cell receptor (beta chain). Its antigen remains undetermined. The sample originates from a study of cytomegalovirus exposure and HLA in healthy donors (dated by TCRdb to 2017 to 2019). As for the study more broadly: In an earlier analysis of 587 of the donors, 250 to 300 Gb of sequence data and approximately 100 million unique TCR beta sequences from some 170 million T cells were reported. A later genetic analysis used genome-wide SNP genotypes for about three fifths of the 666 donors, treating that subset as a discovery cohort. Every discovery cohort repertoire had been produced on one sequencing platform. A separate validation cohort of over a hundred different subjects was used in addition to the roughly 700-subject first cohort. Roughly 5 DR-DQ haplotypes were handled as single units for association and clustering, since linkage in the cohort was strong. The study used immunosequencing to profile the T cell repertoires of about 670 subjects and linked those repertoires to cytomegalovirus serostatus. A later analysis re-analyzed previously published TCR beta repertoires from hundreds of donors and added high-resolution HLA genotyping to study TCR occurrence patterns. Among some 400 genotyped donors of the cohort, an average of approximately 240,000 unique TCR beta nucleotide sequences was sequenced per donor, of which 15% to 20% were non-productive. The number of typed donors differed by locus: about 629-630 for A, B, C, DRB1 and DQB1; 500 to 550 for DQA1; 606 for DPA1; and some 430 for DPB1. Donor age, sex, ethnicity and CMV serostatus were compiled together with the repertoire data. In an earlier analysis of 500 to 650 of the donors, high-throughput TCR beta sequencing was used to judge whether each TCR beta V gene segment behaved as functional or pseudogenic. Of the roughly 400 genotyped donors, approximately 83% fell in the genetic ancestry cluster associated with self-reported Caucasian donors. To predict cytomegalovirus infection status, the study combined high-throughput TCR immunosequencing, statistical association of individual TCRs with disease status, and machine learning. An early release covering roughly 640 HLA-typed donors comprised about 320 gigabases of sequencing data and 85 million or so unique TCR sequences. The study was designed to test whether signatures of past pathogen exposure could be identified by cataloging public T cell receptors. Class I and class II HLA loci were covered by the typing at four-digit resolution. Rather than using new phenotypic data, the later analysis identified candidate immune exposures from TCR beta sequences and from how often those sequences occurred across donors.

The cohort comprised around 690 healthy bone marrow donors. At the time of sampling, every cohort member was nominally healthy, though immune exposures that went unrecorded were likely present. The donor tested CMV seronegative, placing the donor among the 350 to 400 seronegative members of the cohort. Every donor gave a peripheral blood sample, and the peripheral blood mononuclear cells from that sample were used for TCR beta sequencing. Genomic DNA extraction from the blood cell samples was performed with the Qiagen DNeasy Blood Extraction Kit. V loses 4 bases of germline sequence and J loses 11 bases, and the interval between the two ends is 18 bases. The CDR3 goes from the cysteine to the phenylalanine over 13 residues. The entry retains the CDR3 DNA only, 39 bases that are in frame from base 1. CDR1 and CDR2 are drawn from the germline V gene (reference sequence): SGHKS, YYEKEE. Study-wide conclusions, independent of this receptor: In a later analysis, TCR association rates were found to vary across HLA loci, with the most associated TCRs seen for DRB1 alleles and the fewest for HLA-C alleles. Across donors, most TCR sequences were observed very rarely, whereas some public TCRs were present in many individuals. Cytomegalovirus status was reported to be diagnosed by the classifier with high specificity and sensitivity in both the original and validation cohorts. According to a later analysis, most CMV-associated TCR beta chains appeared to be HLA-restricted, and the HLA associations seemed to be driven largely by CMV exposure. The 87-base-pair reads could not distinguish some IMGT-functional V segments, including TRBV6-2 and TRBV6-3, so those segments were excluded. According to a later genetic analysis, donors in an Asian-associated ancestry cluster had fewer N-insertions in productive TCRs than the roughly 670-donor mean. A cluster of highly shared sequence variants was judged likely to represent a technical artifact of the sequencing pipeline. In vitro tests confirmed that three of the cytomegalovirus-associated TCR beta chains recognize cytomegalovirus antigens. According to a later analysis, parvovirus B19, influenza, CMV and Epstein-Barr virus appeared linked to several top co-occurrence clusters. Strong co-occurrence of HLA alleles, especially DR and DQ, made assigning TCR associations to individual alleles difficult. The cohort was sequenced for TCR beta chains only, and without alpha or paired-chain data the features that could be detected were limited. The authors suggested that the approach could potentially be extended to other disease states and immunological phenotypes. The earlier analysis of 587 of the donors excluded 15 to 20 rarely observed V segments, including chromosome 9 orphons, because counts were too low. HLA typing was unavailable for some donors at each locus, so association tests used only the typed subset. Specific HLA alleles were associated with 15,000 to 20,000 TCR beta sequences at a false discovery rate of 0.05 in a later analysis. Immune exposure information for the cohort was limited to CMV serostatus. A total of roughly 160 TCR beta chains were listed by the study as associated with cytomegalovirus. Presence/absence analyses assumed roughly uniform sequencing depth across donors, an assumption that may not hold. In a later analysis, HLA-associated TCR beta chains were found to be more clonally expanded and to have lower generation probabilities than equally common non-associated chains. A further reported finding was that TCR beta sequences accurately predicted the HLA-A and HLA-B alleles for most subjects in the first cohort. V-gene and J-gene trimming of TCR beta chains was associated with a missense DCLRE1C variant in a later genetic analysis, and the association was replicated in an independent cohort. In an earlier analysis of around 600 of the donors, most TCR beta V segments appeared in productive rearrangements about 87% or about 30% of the time, broadly matching IMGT annotations. Linkage disequilibrium might explain the correlated functional status among segregating V segments, but an unknown experimental factor could not be ruled out.

Library construction relied on the immunoSEQ multiplex PCR assay. A mixture of 60 forward primers for TCR Vbeta segments and 13 reverse primers for TCR Jbeta segments was used in the multiplex PCR. The CDR3 region of rearranged TCR beta genes was amplified from genomic DNA with a multiplex PCR assay. Amplified TCR beta libraries were sequenced as 87-base-pair reads on the Illumina HiSeq System. The source study handled its data this way. A later analysis tallied roughly 76 million unique TCR beta chains across the roughly 610 repertoires, and some 10 million of those chains were shared by two or more donors. To remove PCR and sequencing errors, raw reads were error-corrected and collapsed into unique sequences using a nearest-neighbor algorithm that merged closely related sequences. To assign V, D and J gene segments, CDR3 sequences were aligned to IMGT reference sequences. For a sequence to be retained, a match of at least six nucleotides was required to both a V gene segment and a J gene segment. Rearrangements were called productive when the CDR3 lacked stop codons and stayed in frame with V and J; all others were non-productive. CDR3 was defined according to IMGT convention as the region running from the second conserved V-encoded cysteine to the conserved J-encoded phenylalanine. The earlier analysis of some 540 of the donors excluded any sequence lacking an unambiguous match to a single V gene segment. An earlier analysis of under 750 of the donors called V segments functional above 56.7% productive rearrangements and segregating when the between-donor standard deviation exceeded 5%. A statistical classification framework was developed to diagnose cytomegalovirus status using the catalog of TCR beta chain sequences. In a later analysis, TCR nucleotide sequences were compared against IMGT/GENE-DB human TR gene sequences so that V and J genes could be assigned. A later analysis assigned CDR3 sequences and most-parsimonious VDJ recombination scenarios with the TCRdist pipeline. A later analysis defined each TCR beta chain by its CDR3 amino acid sequence plus V-gene family, and excluded reads lacking a unique V-gene family. As a way to deal with suspected cross-contamination and a sequencing artifact, a later analysis dropped hundreds of nucleotide sequences that were highly shared and had low generation probability. For each public chain, a later analysis derived a clonal expansion index from normalized ranks of inferred template counts within each repertoire. Generation probabilities in a later analysis came from a VDJ recombination model fitted to out-of-frame rearrangements, and those results were checked against IGoR. In a later analysis, hypergeometric tests were used to score TCR-TCR, TCR-HLA and TCR-CMV co-occurrence, with a repertoire-size bias correction applied to TCR pairs. To estimate false discovery rates, a later analysis permuted the HLA or CMV assignments 20 times. In a later analysis, co-occurring TCRs were grouped with DBSCAN, and TCRdist sequence similarity was added when clustering was performed within HLA-allele-positive subsets. Repertoires with fewer than 30,000 or more than 120,000 public chains, plus five repertoires with anomalous nucleotide sharing, were excluded from co-occurrence clustering. TCRdb carries this immuneACCESS record with in-frame sequences only. Its versions omit some clonotypes, under half of them owing to an unresolved V gene in the studies checked, with the rest unexplained. That table furnishes V, J and clone size, whereas the DNA furnished D and trimming. This sample's listing comprises about 140,000 clones. About 0.96% of the sample rests with the top ten.

This clonotype originated in a male donor in good health and CMV-seronegative. The chain was built from TRBV5-5 and TRBJ1-1; TRBD1 is a possible D gene, resting on 6 matching bases. The sequenced sample consisted of PBMCs. The nucleotide sequence is given as TGTGCCAGCAGCCGCGATGGGGGCACGGCGGCTTTCTTT. Its protein reads: CASSRDGGTAAFF. Extended through the reference TRBV5-5 and TRBJ1-1 proteins, this CDR3 yields the full variable domain: DAGVTQSPTHLIKTRGQQVTLRCSPISGHKSVSWYQQVLGQGPQFIFQYYEKEERGRGNFPDRFSARQFPNYSSELNVNALLLGDSALYLCASSRDGGTAAFFGQGTRLTVV.